Listed below are T cell receptor beta chains from one sample, sequenced in a study of technical replicates of blood from several donors. The assay was immunoSEQ multiplex PCR, and TCRdb's table has in-frame clones only and misses some. The sample lists under 55,000 clones; more than 95% were seen once. Material for sequencing was T cells isolated from PBMCs. The receptors were gathered from a human donor in good health. The CDR3 runs from the conserved cysteine through the conserved F or W. D genes are given only for firm matches. Some rows have no size entry. The others give once, few or many, or a class for an expanded clone.

>TRBV6-5|NA|NA|TRBJ1-2
CASSRERGLEYGYTF
TGTGCCAGCAGTCGAGAGCGGGGGCTCGAGTATGGCTACACCTTC
>TRBV14|NA|NA|TRBJ1-1
CASSQEMQVPNTEAFF
TGTGCCAGCAGCCAAGAGATGCAGGTACCGAACACTGAAGCTTTCTTT
>TRBV30|NA|TRBD2|TRBJ2-1
CAWGVGLADNEQFF
TGTGCCTGGGGGGTAGGACTAGCGGACAATGAGCAGTTCTTC
>TRBV5-1|NA|NA|TRBJ1-3
CASSLVEGSGNTIYF
TGCGCCAGCAGCTTGGTGGAGGGCTCTGGAAACACCATATATTTT
>TRBV28|NA|NA|TRBJ2-7
CASGTTLVDYEQYF
TGTGCCAGCGGGACAACCCTCGTTGACTACGAGCAGTACTTC
>TRBV27|NA|NA|TRBJ1-4
CASSFRPVTNEKLFF
TGTGCCAGCAGTTTCCGCCCGGTGACTAATGAAAAACTGTTTTTT
>TRBV27|NA|NA|TRBJ2-7
CASSFNQGYEQYF
TGTGCCAGCAGTTTTAACCAGGGCTACGAGCAGTACTTC
>TRBV4-2|NA|TRBD1|TRBJ1-3
CASSQGTGYSGNTIYF
TGTGCCAGCAGCCAAGGGACAGGGTACTCTGGAAACACCATATATTTT
>TRBV7-9|NA|NA|TRBJ1-1
CASSLGGRGAFF
TGTGCCAGCAGCTTAGGAGGTCGGGGAGCTTTCTTT
>TRBV6-5|once|NA|TRBJ2-7
CASKRVYEQYF
TGTGCCAGCAAGCGCGTTTACGAGCAGTACTTC
>TRBV6-5|NA|NA|TRBJ1-2
CASSQSGVYGYTF
TGTGCCAGCAGTCAATCAGGGGTTTATGGCTACACCTTC
>TRBV12-5|NA|TRBD1|TRBJ2-1
CASGFGLTGEQFF
TGTGCTAGTGGTTTTGGGTTGACAGGGGAGCAGTTCTTC
>TRBV11-2|NA|NA|TRBJ1-5
CASSPGDQPQHF
TGTGCCAGCAGTCCAGGGGATCAGCCCCAGCATTTT
>TRBV29-1|NA|TRBD1|TRBJ1-2
CSVFPGQEDYGYTF
TGCAGCGTTTTCCCTGGACAGGAAGACTATGGCTACACCTTC
>TRBV15|NA|NA|TRBJ1-2
CATSRLTANYGYTF
TGTGCCACCAGCAGGCTGACAGCTAACTATGGCTACACCTTC
>TRBV4-1|NA|TRBD2|TRBJ2-3
CASSPGGERTDTQYF
TGCGCCAGCAGCCCGGGGGGGGAAAGGACAGATACGCAGTATTTT
>TRBV5-6|NA|TRBD2|TRBJ2-1
CASSLSRLANNEQFF
TGTGCCAGCAGCTTGTCGCGACTAGCGAATAATGAGCAGTTCTTC
>TRBV27|NA|NA|TRBJ2-1
CASSTPGSINEQFF
TGTGCCAGCAGTACCCCGGGTAGCATCAATGAGCAGTTCTTC
>TRBV4-2|NA|TRBD2|TRBJ2-7
CASSRPGLGAEQYF
TGTGCCAGCAGCCGACCGGGACTAGGGGCTGAGCAGTACTTC
>TRBV11-1|NA|TRBD2|TRBJ2-7
CASSLVVAGVTEQYF
TGTGCCAGCAGCTTAGTAGTAGCGGGAGTAACCGAGCAGTACTTC
>TRBV7-2|NA|NA|TRBJ2-2
CASSLTAGSGGELFF
TGTGCCAGCAGCTTAACGGCAGGGTCGGGCGGGGAGCTGTTTTTT
>TRBV18|NA|NA|TRBJ2-7
CASSPVPGPSSYEQYF
TGTGCCAGCTCACCAGTTCCGGGTCCCAGCTCCTACGAGCAGTACTTC
>TRBV7-9|NA|NA|TRBJ2-7
CASSLSRVEQYF
TGTGCCAGCAGCTTATCTAGAGTCGAGCAGTACTTC
>TRBV7-2|once|NA|TRBJ2-1
CASGLANHEQFF
TGTGCCAGCGGGCTAGCTAACCATGAGCAGTTCTTC
>TRBV27|once|TRBD2|TRBJ2-1
CASSFSGRGYNEQFF
TGTGCCAGCAGCTTTAGCGGGAGAGGGTACAATGAGCAGTTCTTC
>TRBV2|NA|NA|TRBJ1-1
CARRYDLTENYNTEAFF
TGTGCCAGGAGATATGACCTGACTGAAAACTATAACACTGAAGCTTTCTTT
>TRBV7-9|once|NA|TRBJ1-1
CASSLSENTEAFF
TGTGCCAGCAGCTTATCAGAGAACACTGAAGCTTTCTTT
>TRBV11-2|NA|TRBD1|TRBJ1-1
CASSPGQVNTEAFF
TGTGCCAGCAGCCCCGGACAGGTGAACACTGAAGCTTTCTTT
>TRBV12-2|NA|NA|TRBJ1-1
CASRPTRGGAAFF
TGTGCAAGTCGCCCGACTCGGGGGGGGGCGGCTTTCTTT
>TRBV10-3|NA|NA|TRBJ2-2
CGTEANTGELFF
TGTGGTACGGAGGCGAACACCGGGGAGCTGTTTTTT
>TRBV7-9|NA|NA|TRBJ1-2
CASSLRNPGHPTNYGYTF
TGTGCCAGCAGCTTAAGGAACCCGGGACACCCAACTAACTATGGCTACACCTTC
>TRBV19|NA|NA|TRBJ1-1
CASNFLGANVNTEAFF
TGTGCCAGTAATTTCTTGGGGGCTAACGTGAACACTGAAGCTTTCTTT
>TRBV7-3|NA|NA|TRBJ1-1
CASSRQTEAFF
TGTGCCAGCTCCAGACAAACTGAAGCTTTCTTT
>TRBV28|NA|TRBD1|TRBJ2-1
CASSTGTGGHEQFF
TGTGCCAGCAGTACCGGGACAGGGGGACACGAGCAGTTCTTC
>TRBV2|NA|TRBD2|TRBJ2-7
CASRKGLAKSSYEQYF
TGTGCCAGCAGGAAGGGACTAGCGAAGAGCTCCTACGAGCAGTACTTC
>TRBV7-3|NA|NA|TRBJ2-1
CASSPSGSGNEQFF
TGTGCCAGCAGCCCGTCAGGCAGCGGAAATGAGCAGTTCTTC
>TRBV19|NA|NA|TRBJ1-5
CASRGGGKNQPQHF
TGTGCCAGTAGGGGAGGGGGAAAGAATCAGCCCCAGCATTTT
>TRBV7-9|NA|TRBD1|TRBJ1-2
CASSTSWTGGDYGYTF
TGTGCCAGCAGCACATCCTGGACAGGGGGAGACTATGGCTACACCTTC
>TRBV7-3|NA|NA|TRBJ1-2
CASSLNRDNGYTF
TGTGCCAGCAGCTTAAACAGGGACAATGGCTACACCTTC
>TRBV18|NA|TRBD1|TRBJ1-1
CASSPRQGSTEAFF
TGTGCCAGCTCACCACGACAGGGTTCCACTGAAGCTTTCTTT
>TRBV28|once|NA|TRBJ2-7
CASSPSLQGLEQYF
TGTGCCAGCAGTCCCTCCTTACAGGGCCTCGAGCAGTACTTC
>TRBV5-1|NA|TRBD1|TRBJ2-2
CASSLRRTGNTGELFF
TGCGCCAGCAGCTTGAGGAGGACAGGGAACACCGGGGAGCTGTTTTTT
>TRBV7-8|NA|TRBD2|TRBJ2-3
CASSSLIAGGADTQYF
TGTGCCAGCAGCTCCCTAATAGCGGGAGGGGCAGATACGCAGTATTTT
>TRBV6-5|NA|NA|TRBJ2-7
CASSYSSRGSYEQYF
TGTGCCAGCAGTTACTCCTCCCGCGGCTCCTACGAGCAGTACTTC
>TRBV7-9|NA|NA|TRBJ2-7
CASSLDTGAPIYEQYF
TGTGCCAGCAGCTTAGATACGGGAGCCCCGATCTACGAGCAGTACTTC
>TRBV19|NA|TRBD2|TRBJ2-3
CASSNRGLSSGSTDTQYF
TGTGCCAGTAGTAACAGAGGACTCTCTAGCGGGAGTACAGATACGCAGTATTTT